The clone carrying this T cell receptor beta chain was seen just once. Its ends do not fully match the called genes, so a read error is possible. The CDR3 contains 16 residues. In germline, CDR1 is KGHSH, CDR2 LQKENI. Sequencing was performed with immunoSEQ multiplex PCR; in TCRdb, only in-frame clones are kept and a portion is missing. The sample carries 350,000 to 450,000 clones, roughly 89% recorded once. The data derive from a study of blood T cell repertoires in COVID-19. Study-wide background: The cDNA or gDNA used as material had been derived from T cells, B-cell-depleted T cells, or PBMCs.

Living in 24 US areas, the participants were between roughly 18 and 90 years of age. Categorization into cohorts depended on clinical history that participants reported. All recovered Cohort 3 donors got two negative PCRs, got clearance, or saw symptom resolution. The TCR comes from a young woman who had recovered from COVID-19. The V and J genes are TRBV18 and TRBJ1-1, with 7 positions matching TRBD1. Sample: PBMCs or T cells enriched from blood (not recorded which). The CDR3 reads CASSPQGLPSNTEAFF. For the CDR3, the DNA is TGTGCCAGCTCCCCACAGGGGTTGCCGTCGAACACTGAAGCTTTCTTT.